A single sample gave rise to the 23 T cell receptor beta chains below, sequenced in a study of cytomegalovirus exposure and HLA in healthy donors. 60 Vbeta and 13 Jbeta primers were used in PCR. Profiled with immunoSEQ multiplex PCR; TCRdb holds only in-frame clones, not every one. Here the sample spans fewer than 150,000 clones, around 75% being singletons. Sequenced input: PBMCs. Receptors were obtained from a man aged 25-45 years in good health and CMV-seronegative.

The rearrangement joins TRBV19 to TRBJ1-5; 8 nucleotides align to TRBD1. Germline loops: CDR1 LNHDA, CDR2 SQIVND (reference sequence). The CDR3 totals 17 residues. With V trimmed by 4 bases and J by 0 bases, 8 bases remained unmatched. The CDR3: CASSRDRTRDSNQPQHF. The CDR3 DNA reads as TGTGCCAGTAGTAGGGACAGGACAAGGGATAGCAATCAGCCCCAGCATTTT.

In its sample, this clone was seen once. The chain carries TRBV19 and TRBJ2-3; a possible D gene is TRBD1 (6 bases). The CDR3 is 13 residues long. Germline V lookup: CDR1 LNHDA, CDR2 SQIVND (reference sequence). Trimming left V 6 bases short and J 6 bases short, with 13 bases between. CDR3 DNA sequence: TGTGCCAGTAGAACATCAGGGGCGGATACGCAGTATTTT. This translates into CASRTSGADTQYF.

V is TRBV7-8 and J is TRBJ1-1, with D perhaps matching TRBD1 (6 bases). V was clipped by 5 bases and J by 0 bases, with 22 bases between them. The CDR3 is 18 amino acids. Germline loops: CDR1 SGHVS, CDR2 FQNEAQ. CDR3 in DNA: TGTGCCAGCAGCCATGCCTCACGGCAGGGGAGAGTGAACACTGAAGCTTTCTTT. Amino acid sequence: CASSHASRQGRVNTEAFF.

This chain joins TRBV19 and TRBJ1-1; D remains unclear. The CDR3 covers 13 residues. V lost 5 bases, J lost 6 bases, and 13 bases lay in between. Germline CDR1 reads LNHDA; CDR2 reads SQIVND (reference sequence). This chain's CDR3 is CASSSVIRSEAFF. The CDR3 bases are TGTGCCAGTAGTTCGGTAATTCGTTCTGAAGCTTTCTTT.

CDR3 nucleotide sequence: TGCGCCAGCAGCTTTTCACTAGCGGGCGATCAAGAGACCCAGTACTTC. Protein product: CASSFSLAGDQETQYF. The chain recombines TRBV5-1 with TRBJ2-5, with TRBD2 matching 9 bases. Trimming took 2 bases from V and 2 from J; bases not matched to a gene: 7. Germline lookup yields CDR1 SGHRS and CDR2 YFSETQ. The CDR3 has 16 amino acids.

The chain employs TRBV28 and TRBJ2-3, with 10 bases identical to TRBD2. The CDR3 consists of 14 residues. Unmatched junction bases numbered 8, after V lost 6 bases and J lost 8 bases. Germline V CDR1 and CDR2: MDHEN, SYDVKM. The CDR3 region has the DNA TGTGCCAGCAGCTCGGGGACTAGCGAGCGTACGCAGTATTTT. It codes for CASSSGTSERTQYF.

The chain joins TRBV6-1 to TRBJ2-1; D possibly corresponds to TRBD1 (5 bases). Trimming pared 4 bases from V and 1 base from J, leaving 11 bases between. CDR1 and CDR2 from the germline V gene are MNHNS and SASEGT. The CDR3 extends over 15 amino acids. This CDR3 is CASSALRVSYNEQFF. The CDR3 DNA sequence: TGTGCCAGCAGTGCACTCAGGGTGTCCTACAATGAGCAGTTCTTC.

This chain uses TRBV14 with TRBJ1-2; a weak D match, TRBD1 (5 bases). V lost 3 bases, J lost 8 bases, and 16 bases lay in between. The CDR3 runs 14 residues. Germline assignment: CDR1 SGHDN and CDR2 FVKESK. In DNA, the CDR3 is TGTGCCAGCAGCCAGACGACAGCGACAATCGGCTACACCTTC. Its translation: CASSQTTATIGYTF.

V gene TRBV29-1 combines with J gene TRBJ1-1; possibly TRBD1 for D (5 bases). Germline V lookup: CDR1 SQVTM, CDR2 ANQGSEA. The CDR3 runs 14 residues. V lost 7 bases to trimming and J lost 0 bases, with 15 bases between them. CDR3 in DNA: TGCAGCGCTATACCTGGGGCCGTGAACACTGAAGCTTTCTTT. It is translated as CSAIPGAVNTEAFF.

The J gene is TRBJ1-1, the V gene TRBV11-2; no definite D call. Germline-derived CDR1 and CDR2 are SGHAT and FQNNGV. Trimming removed 8 bases at V and 1 base at J, with 11 bases between. The CDR3 runs to 13 residues. CDR3 region: CASGAHANTEAFF. The CDR3, as DNA: TGTGCCAGCGGAGCCCACGCGAACACTGAAGCTTTCTTT.

This chain joins TRBV10-3 and TRBJ2-1; TRBD2 matches 12 bases. Germline V CDR1 and CDR2: ENHRY, SYGVKD. V lost 4 bases to trimming and J lost 8 bases; unmatched junction nucleotides: 9. The CDR3 runs to 16 residues. DNA of the CDR3: TGTGCCATCAGTGCGCAGACTAGCGGGAGTCTGGATGAGCAGTTCTTC. It codes for CAISAQTSGSLDEQFF.

This clone was seen once. The chain carries TRBV5-6 and TRBJ2-1; the match to TRBD2 covers 7 bases. This CDR3 is 15 amino acids long. With V trimmed by 4 bases and J by 7 bases, 11 bases remained unmatched. The germline gives CDR1 SGHDT, CDR2 YYEEEE. CDR3 sequence (DNA): TGTGCCAGCAGCCTCTCTGGCGGGAGTGTGAATGAGCAGTTCTTC. This translates into CASSLSGGSVNEQFF.

This clone was seen more than once but under ten times. DNA of the CDR3: TGTGCCAGCAGTTCGACGCAGCGAGGGCCCCAGCATTTT. This codes for CASSSTQRGPQHF. The genes are TRBV27 and TRBJ1-5; D unclear. The CDR3 is 13 amino acids. Trimming shortened V by 4 bases and J by 9 bases, and 13 bases separated the two germline ends. Germline-derived CDR1 and CDR2 are MNHEY and SMNVEV (reference sequence).

The CDR3 is CASSSQAGGPYNEQFF. CDR3 bases: TGCGCCAGCAGCTCACAAGCGGGAGGGCCCTACAATGAGCAGTTCTTC. The chain links TRBV5-1 to TRBJ2-1, with 10 positions matching TRBD2. The CDR3 runs 16 residues. CDR1 SGHRS and CDR2 YFSETQ come from the germline V gene. Germline trimming cut 3 bases from V and 2 bases from J; bases unmatched to any gene: 5.

The chain carries TRBV29-1 and TRBJ2-3, with D unresolved. Trimming pared 3 bases from V and 3 bases from J, leaving 13 bases between. Looked up from germline, CDR1 is SQVTM and CDR2 is ANQGSEA. This CDR3 region has 14 residues. In DNA, the CDR3 is TGCAGCGTTGACTTAGCATCAAAAACAGATACGCAGTATTTT. Translated, it gives CSVDLASKTDTQYF.

This chain uses TRBV19 with TRBJ1-2; 10 nucleotides match TRBD1. This CDR3 has 13 amino acids. The ends lost 7 bases at V and 7 bases at J; junction bases unmatched: 6. Germline CDR1 LNHDA, CDR2 SQIVND (reference sequence). DNA for the CDR3: TGTGCCAGTACGGACAGGGGGATTGTTGGCTACACCTTC. Translation: CASTDRGIVGYTF.

The V and J genes are TRBV6-6 and TRBJ2-7; 9 bases map to TRBD1. The CDR3 totals 12 residues. V gave up 10 bases and J gave up 4 bases; unmatched junction bases: 5. Germline V gives CDR1 MNHNY, CDR2 SVGAGI (reference sequence). DNA of the CDR3: TGTGCCAAATGGGGACAGGGATACGAGCAGTACTTC. It yields the protein CAKWGQGYEQYF.

This clone appeared a few times. The rearrangement joins TRBV9 to TRBJ2-3; 7 bases are shared with TRBD2. Looked up from germline, CDR1 is SGDLS and CDR2 is YYNGEE. This CDR3 comprises 16 residues. Trimming at V came to 5 bases and at J to 1 base, leaving 10 bases not matched to a gene. The CDR3 DNA reads as TGTGCCAGCAGTTACACCAGTCTAGCGGGCACAGATACGCAGTATTTT. As protein: CASSYTSLAGTDTQYF.

This clone was detected only a few times. The genes are TRBV6-5 and TRBJ1-1, with TRBD1 as a possible D gene (5 bases). Trimming stripped 4 bases from V and 5 bases from J, with 17 bases between. CDR1 and CDR2 from the germline V gene are MNHEY and SVGAGI. The CDR3 is 15 residues long. The CDR3 loop is CASSSHAVGRTEAFF. In DNA form, the CDR3 reads TGTGCCAGCAGTTCTCATGCGGTGGGGCGTACTGAAGCTTTCTTT.

This clone was seen a handful of times. The chain recombines TRBV19 with TRBJ1-2, with 8 bases matching TRBD1. This CDR3 is built from 15 residues. Germline-derived CDR1 and CDR2 are LNHDA and SQIVND (reference sequence). The trim removed 1 base at V and 4 bases at J, leaving 5 bases unmatched. CDR3 loop: CASSIAGTGPYGYTF. The DNA of the CDR3 is TGTGCCAGTAGTATAGCGGGGACAGGCCCCTATGGCTACACCTTC.

The chain uses TRBV27 and TRBJ1-6; the match to TRBD1 covers 9 bases. This CDR3 is 18 amino acids long. CDR1 and CDR2 from the germline V gene are MNHEY and SMNVEV (reference sequence). V was pared by 4 bases and J by 5 bases, with 12 bases of the junction left unmatched. CDR3: CASSSYWTGDLNNSPLHF. CDR3 DNA: TGTGCCAGCAGTTCATACTGGACAGGGGACCTTAATAATTCACCCCTCCACTTT.

The rearrangement uses TRBV29-1 and TRBJ2-1; TRBD1 aligns across 7 bases. CDR3 length: 14 amino acids. Germline V gene sequence: CDR1 SQVTM, CDR2 ANQGSEA. V shed 7 bases and J 6 bases; nucleotides not matched to a gene: 12. The chain's CDR3 is CSAVRTGRSNEQFF. The CDR3 coding sequence is TGCAGCGCGGTGAGGACAGGAAGATCCAATGAGCAGTTCTTC.

J is TRBJ2-1 and V is TRBV7-2; 7 positions agree with TRBD2. The V segment lost 6 bases and the J segment 6 bases; nucleotides outside the gene matches: 11. Per the germline V gene, CDR1 is SGHTA and CDR2 is FQGNSA. The CDR3 is made up of 15 amino acids. CDR3 protein: CASRRLAGAGNEQFF. The DNA for the CDR3 is TGTGCCAGCAGGAGACTCGCGGGAGCTGGCAATGAGCAGTTCTTC.